One and the same sample provided the 22 T cell receptor beta chains below, sequenced in a study of blood T cell repertoires in COVID-19. Sequencing used immunoSEQ multiplex PCR; TCRdb keeps in-frame clones, though not all of them. Here the sample spans roughly 80,000 clones, 88% being singletons. The material sequenced was peripheral blood. The receptors derive from a human donor in a cohort sampled during active COVID-19.

This clone showed up just once. This CDR3 reads CASSLATGQDTQYF. The CDR3 coding sequence is TGCGCCAGCAGCTTGGCGACAGGGCAAGATACGCAGTATTTT. This rearrangement joins TRBV5-1 to TRBJ2-3; 7 nucleotides align to TRBD1. The trim removed 0 bases at V and 5 bases at J, leaving 3 bases unmatched. Germline CDR1 reads SGHRS; CDR2 reads YFSETQ. The CDR3 is made up of 14 amino acids. Looking up the rest from reference TRBV5-1 and TRBJ2-3 gives the full variable domain: KAGVTQTPRYLIKTRGQQVTLSCSPISGHRSVSWYQQTPGQGLQFLFEYFSETQRNKGNFPGRFSGRQFSNSRSEMNVSTLELGDSALYLCASSLATGQDTQYFGPGTRLTVL.

The chain is built from TRBV2 and TRBJ2-2, with D unresolved. CDR3 size: 15 residues. V was pared by 6 bases and J by 3 bases, with 14 bases between. Per germline, CDR1 SNHLY and CDR2 FYNNEI. The CDR3: CASRPTSSYTGELFF. DNA for the CDR3: TGTGCCAGCAGGCCGACATCTTCTTACACCGGGGAGCTGTTTTTT.

In its sample, this clone was seen once. This chain joins TRBV5-4 and TRBJ1-1; 9 nucleotides align to TRBD1. This CDR3 is 15 amino acids long. Germline trimming cut 4 bases from V and 1 base from J; bases unmatched to any gene: 5. Germline V gene lookup returns CDR1 SGHNT and CDR2 YYREEE (reference sequence). The CDR3 is CASSSAQGANTEAFF. DNA of the CDR3: TGTGCCAGCAGCAGCGCACAGGGGGCGAACACTGAAGCTTTCTTT.

J is TRBJ1-2 and V is TRBV7-3; 7 bases are shared with TRBD1. Germline trimming cut 7 bases from V and 7 bases from J; bases unmatched to any gene: 21. The CDR3 is 17 amino acids. Germline CDR1 SGHTA, CDR2 FQGTGA. CDR3 sequence (DNA): TGTGCCAGCAAGGCTTCCCGGGACAGCCCTAGGCGACGTGGCTACACCTTC. Its translation: CASKASRDSPRRRGYTF.

A word on this clone: Other DNA sequences within the sample encode an identical CDR3. The chain has TRBV30 and TRBJ2-2; no reliable D call. The germline V gene encodes CDR1 GTSNPN and CDR2 SVGIG (reference sequence). The CDR3 is made up of 13 amino acids. Trimming took off 3 bases at V and 1 base at J, with 6 bases between the two ends. The CDR3 loop reads CAWSRQNTGELFF. The CDR3, as DNA: TGTGCCTGGAGCAGGCAGAACACCGGGGAGCTGTTTTTT.

The chain links TRBV7-9 to TRBJ1-2, with D tentatively TRBD1 (6 bases). V shed 5 bases and J shed 4 bases, with 11 bases lying between them. The CDR3 spans 13 residues. Germline lookup yields CDR1 SEHNR and CDR2 FQNEAQ (reference sequence). The CDR3 nucleotides are TGTGCCAGCAGCGATGGACAGTCCTATGGCTACACCTTC. It is translated as CASSDGQSYGYTF. The whole variable domain, remainder taken from reference TRBV7-9 and TRBJ1-2, is DTGVSQNPRHKITKRGQNVTFRCDPISEHNRLYWYRQTLGQGPEFLTYFQNEAQLEKSRLLSDRFSAERPKGSFSTLEIQRTEQGDSAMYLCASSDGQSYGYTFGSGTRLTVV.

This chain connects TRBV6-5 to TRBJ2-1; TRBD2 matches 11 bases. V trimming: 5 bases; J trimming: 7 bases; junction bases outside the gene matches: 7. Per the germline V gene, CDR1 is MNHEY and CDR2 is SVGAGI. The CDR3 totals 15 residues. The CDR3 DNA reads as TGTGCCAGCAGTCTAAAGGGACTAGCGGTAAATGAGCAGTTCTTC. Its protein product is CASSLKGLAVNEQFF.

V usage is TRBV10-3 and J usage is TRBJ1-2; no definite D call. Between the trimmed V and J ends, which lost 6 bases and 0 bases, there was a span of 8 bases. Germline CDR1 is ENHRY and CDR2 is SYGVKD. The CDR3 loop spans 13 amino acids. The CDR3 nucleotides read TGTGCCATCAGCGGGGTAGCTAACTATGGCTACACCTTC. Translated, it gives CAISGVANYGYTF.

This chain connects TRBV7-3 to TRBJ2-3; 11 bases map to TRBD2. V gave up 2 bases and J gave up 6 bases; unmatched junction bases: 13. CDR3 length: 18 amino acids. The germline V gene encodes CDR1 SGHTA and CDR2 FQGTGA. This chain's CDR3 is CASSLLGRLSGGVDTQYF. CDR3 coding DNA: TGTGCCAGCAGCTTATTAGGCCGCCTTAGCGGGGGGGTCGATACGCAGTATTTT.

The chain links TRBV7-2 to TRBJ2-5, with 8 bases that match TRBD2. J lost 5 bases, V lost 5 bases, and 13 bases had no gene match. The CDR3 sequence is 16 residues long. CDR1 and CDR2 from the germline V gene are SGHTA and FQGNSA. This chain's CDR3 is CASSPGGGRLGETQYF. The CDR3 nucleotides read TGTGCCAGCAGCCCGGGGGGCGGGAGGTTGGGGGAGACCCAGTACTTC.

V is TRBV20-1 and J is TRBJ2-2; TRBD2 is a possible D gene (6 bases). V was cut by 3 bases and J by 2 bases, with 10 bases left in between. Germline assignment: CDR1 DFQATT and CDR2 SNEGSKA (reference sequence). The CDR3 is made up of 14 amino acids. The CDR3 reads CSASPGTNTGELFF. The CDR3 coding sequence is TGCAGTGCTAGTCCTGGGACTAACACCGGGGAGCTGTTTTTT.

This clone was detected only once. V is TRBV6-1 and J is TRBJ2-3; TRBD2 matches 8 bases. The germline gives CDR1 MNHNS, CDR2 SASEGT. After removal of 4 bases from V and 1 base from J, the junction contained 7 bases not matched to a gene. The CDR3 is 16 amino acids. The CDR3 protein is CASSGTSGRRTDTQYF. CDR3 DNA sequence: TGTGCCAGCAGTGGAACTAGCGGCCGACGCACAGATACGCAGTATTTT.

The chain employs TRBV2 and TRBJ2-1, with unresolved D. The V and J ends lost 4 bases and 3 bases respectively, with 13 bases between them. The CDR3 covers 15 residues. Germline V CDR1 and CDR2: SNHLY, FYNNEI. CDR3 bases: TGTGCCAGCAGTGTCTCACTATCCAGCTACAATGAGCAGTTCTTC. Translated, it gives CASSVSLSSYNEQFF.

This clone was seen just once. The V and J genes are TRBV13 and TRBJ1-4, with D possibly being TRBD1 (5 bases). This CDR3 has 15 amino acids. V dropped 5 bases and J dropped 1 base, with 11 bases sitting between them. Per germline, CDR1 PRHDT and CDR2 FYEKMQ (reference sequence). Written as DNA, the CDR3 is TGTGCCAGCAGCGCCCCGACAGAAACTAATGAAAAACTGTTTTTT. Amino acid sequence: CASSAPTETNEKLFF.

The rearrangement uses TRBV9 and TRBJ2-5, with 9 nucleotides matching TRBD1. CDR3 size: 14 residues. In germline, CDR1 is SGDLS, CDR2 YYNGEE. With 3 bases clipped from V and 4 bases from J, the junction kept 4 bases outside the gene matches. Here the CDR3 reads CASSATGGRETQYF. The CDR3 DNA sequence: TGTGCCAGCAGCGCTACAGGGGGCCGAGAGACCCAGTACTTC.

On this clone: Other DNA sequences from this sample encode an identical CDR3 as well. The chain uses TRBV5-1 and TRBJ2-3; D is unresolved. Trimming cost V 1 base and J 0 bases, with 6 bases left between them. The CDR3 contains 14 residues. Germline loops: CDR1 SGHRS, CDR2 YFSETQ. The DNA of the CDR3 is TGCGCCAGCAGCTTGCCGTCGAGCACAGATACGCAGTATTTT. Translated: CASSLPSSTDTQYF.

The chain uses TRBV5-4 and TRBJ1-2; 8 bases line up with TRBD1. The CDR3 length is 15 residues. Unmatched junction bases numbered 3, after V lost 1 base and J lost 1 base. Germline CDR1 is SGHNT and CDR2 is YYREEE (reference sequence). The CDR3: CASSLYTGGNYGYTF. The CDR3 nucleotides read TGTGCCAGCAGCTTGTACACAGGGGGTAACTATGGCTACACCTTC. Drawing the rest from reference TRBV5-4 and TRBJ1-2, the complete variable domain is ETGVTQSPTHLIKTRGQQVTLRCSSQSGHNTVSWYQQALGQGPQFIFQYYREEENGRGNFPPRFSGLQFPNYSSELNVNALELDDSALYLCASSLYTGGNYGYTFGSGTRLTVV.

The V and J genes are TRBV5-8 and TRBJ2-7; 12 nucleotides align to TRBD1. The CDR3 is 15 amino acids. Germline loops: CDR1 SGHTS, CDR2 YDEGEE. The trim removed 0 bases at V and 7 bases at J, leaving 5 bases unmatched. The CDR3, as DNA: TGTGCCAGCAGCTTGGTGGGACAGGGGGCGGGTGAGCAGTACTTC. It codes for CASSLVGQGAGEQYF.

V is TRBV30 and J is TRBJ1-6; D is ambiguous. Germline V gene lookup returns CDR1 GTSNPN and CDR2 SVGIG (reference sequence). V was trimmed by 0 bases and J by 10 bases, leaving 10 bases between them. The CDR3 runs to 13 residues. CDR3 sequence (DNA): TGTGCCTGGAGTGTGATACCAGCGTCACCCCTCCACTTT. Its protein is CAWSVIPASPLHF.

V is TRBV3-1 (or the pseudogene TRBV3-2) and J is TRBJ1-5, with 7 positions matching TRBD1. CDR3 size: 14 residues. The V segment lost 1 base and the J segment 7 bases; nucleotides outside the gene matches: 4. Germline V gene data show CDR1 as LGHDT and CDR2 as YNNKEL (reference sequence). The CDR3 here is CASSQAGGTQPQHF. CDR3 coding DNA: TGTGCCAGCAGCCAAGCAGGGGGGACCCAGCCCCAGCATTTT.

The chain employs TRBV19 and TRBJ2-3; 9 bases match TRBD2. Germline V gene sequence: CDR1 LNHDA, CDR2 SQIVND (reference sequence). The CDR3 extends over 17 amino acids. Losses at the gene ends were 5 bases for V and 4 bases for J; bases not matched to a gene: 13. CDR3 in amino acids: CASSARVAGDGSDTQYF. CDR3 in DNA: TGTGCCAGTAGTGCCCGAGTAGCGGGGGATGGGTCAGATACGCAGTATTTT.

The V and J genes are TRBV2 and TRBJ2-2, with D perhaps matching TRBD1 (6 bases). V lost 7 bases, J lost 0 bases, and 12 bases lay in between. CDR3 length equals 15 residues. Germline CDR1 is SNHLY and CDR2 is FYNNEI. CDR3 region: CASTLDSANTGELFF. CDR3 bases: TGTGCCAGCACTTTGGACAGTGCGAACACCGGGGAGCTGTTTTTT.